This paragraph reports one T cell receptor (beta chain). Per the germline V gene, CDR1 is LNHNV and CDR2 is YYDKDF (reference sequence). After removal of 3 bases from V and 6 bases from J, the junction contained 2 bases not matched to a gene. CDR3 length: 14 amino acids. These data come from a study of blood T cell repertoires in COVID-19. For the study at large: T cells, B-cell-depleted T cells, or PBMCs provided the cDNA or gDNA that served as material.

In the authors' methods: Scientists estimated how many nucleated cells there were by amplifying reference gene primers. The assay was immunoSEQ multiplex PCR, and TCRdb's table has in-frame clones only and misses some. V, J and clone size reflect that table, while D and trimming were determined from the DNA. The top ten hold approximately 1.9% of the sample, which has approximately 73,000 clones, around nine tenths seen once. This rearrangement joins TRBV15 to TRBJ2-7, with 13 positions matching TRBD2. The origin of this receptor is an older woman with acute or convalescent COVID-19. Sequencing was performed on peripheral blood. The CDR3 loop reads CATSRGLAGTEQYF. The DNA of the CDR3 is TGTGCCACCAGCAGGGGACTAGCGGGAACCGAGCAGTACTTC.